Sequencing of this T cell receptor beta chain was carried out in a study of shared clonotypes between healthy human individuals. Here immunoSEQ multiplex PCR was the method, and the copy in TCRdb shows in-frame clones only, minus some. Of about 2,500,000 clones listed, around 94% are singletons. The origin of this receptor is a man aged 18 to 35 in good health. Sequencing was performed on naive CD4+ T cells sorted from blood. Subset given: CD45RA+ positively selected.

CDR3: CASSESDATNEKLFF. The CDR3 nucleotides are TGTGCCAGCAGTGAATCAGACGCAACTAATGAAAAACTGTTTTTT. The rearrangement uses TRBV25-1 and TRBJ1-4; no reliable D call. With 1 base removed from V and 0 bases from J, the gap between germline ends came to 6 bases. Germline CDR1 MGHDK, CDR2 SYGVNS. The CDR3 is 15 amino acids. Variable domain in full (rest from reference TRBV25-1 and TRBJ1-4): EADIYQTPRYLVIGTGKKITLECSQTMGHDKMYWYQQDPGMELHLIHYSYGVNSTEKGDLSSESTVSRIRTEHFPLTLESARPSHTSQYLCASSESDATNEKLFFGSGTQLSVL.